The rows below give T cell receptor beta chains drawn from one sample of a study of cytomegalovirus exposure and HLA in healthy donors. TCRdb's table, derived via immunoSEQ multiplex PCR, lists solely in-frame clones and lacks some. The sample holds 54,000 or so clones; about two thirds are singletons and the top ten take 19%. Material for sequencing was PBMCs. The receptors stem from a woman aged 60-75 years in good health and CMV-seropositive. CDR3s include the opening cysteine and the closing phenylalanine or tryptophan. Each record gives: clone size, J gene, V gene, D gene, CDR3 DNA, CDR3 protein. A D gene is named only where the DNA matches it firmly. Size values are once, few and many counts, or a class for expanded clones, and some rows have none.

>once|TRBJ1-1|TRBV5-1|TRBD1
TGCGCCAGCAGCATACAGACAGGGGGAGGCACTGAAGCTTCCTTT
CASSIQTGGGTEASF
>.|TRBJ2-7|TRBV29-1|.
TGCAGCGTTCGCAGGGGAACCTACGAGCAGTACTTC
CSVRRGTYEQYF
>few|TRBJ1-2|TRBV29-1|.
TGCAGCGTTGACAGGGAGGACTATGGCTACACCTTC
CSVDREDYGYTF
>.|TRBJ1-2|TRBV7-6|TRBD1
TGTGCCAGCAGCCCGGACAGGGGACGAGGTGGCTACACCTTC
CASSPDRGRGGYTF
>.|TRBJ2-7|TRBV7-2|.
TGTGCCAGCAGCTTAGTAAGGACACCTATCTACGAGCAGTACTTC
CASSLVRTPIYEQYF
>.|TRBJ1-1|TRBV29-1|.
TGCAGCGTTGCAGCGGGTGAGGGCACTGAAGCTTTCTTT
CSVAAGEGTEAFF
>.|TRBJ1-6|TRBV7-2|TRBD1
TGTGCCAGCAGCCGTGACAGGGGTACGAATTCACCCCTCCACTTT
CASSRDRGTNSPLHF
>once|TRBJ1-2|TRBV27|TRBD1
TGTGCCAGCAGTCCCCAGACAGGGGGACTCTTCAAGGATTATGGCTACACCTTC
CASSPQTGGLFKDYGYTF
>few|TRBJ2-7|TRBV5-6|TRBD2
TGTGCCAGCAGCCAACTCGCGGGAGGTACCTACGAGCAGTACTTC
CASSQLAGGTYEQYF
>.|TRBJ1-5|TRBV7-2|TRBD1
TGTGCCAGCAGCTTCGGACAGGCCCCGGGGCCCCAGCATTTT
CASSFGQAPGPQHF
>.|TRBJ2-1|TRBV28|.
TGTGCCAGCAGTTTAGGGGGGGCCACCTACAATGAGCAGTTCTTC
CASSLGGATYNEQFF
>.|TRBJ2-5|TRBV11-2|.
TGTGCCAGCAGCTTAGGGACTAAAGAGACCCAGTACTTC
CASSLGTKETQYF
>.|TRBJ2-2|TRBV4-3|TRBD1
TGCGCCAGCAGCCAGGGGACAGGAATGAGCACCGGGGAGCTGTTTTTT
CASSQGTGMSTGELFF
>.|TRBJ1-2|TRBV7-2|.
TGTGCCAGCAGCTTAGGGACTTTCTATGGCTACACCTTC
CASSLGTFYGYTF
>few|TRBJ2-1|TRBV4-2|TRBD2
TGTGCCAGCAGCCCGGCTTCGGGGGGGGCCAACAATGAGCAGTTCTTC
CASSPASGGANNEQFF
>.|TRBJ1-2|TRBV9|TRBD1
TGTGCCAGCAGCGTAGCTTTGGTCCTGGACAGGCAGACCTATGGCTACACCTTC
CASSVALVLDRQTYGYTF
>.|TRBJ2-6|TRBV10-3|.
TGTGCCATCAAGGAGGGGCCCAGCTCTGGGGCCAACGTCCTGACTTTC
CAIKEGPSSGANVLTF
>.|TRBJ1-2|TRBV6-6|TRBD1
TGTGCCAGCAGTGGGACAGGGCGGGGCTACACCTTC
CASSGTGRGYTF
>.|TRBJ2-3|TRBV7-6|.
TGTGCCAGCAGCCGAACGGGGGGCCTAGACACAGATACGCAGTATTTT
CASSRTGGLDTDTQYF
>.|TRBJ1-5|TRBV5-5|TRBD1
TGTGCCAGCAGCTTGGGATTCCGACAGGGAGGTCAGCCCCAGCATTTT
CASSLGFRQGGQPQHF
>.|TRBJ2-2|TRBV23-1|.
TGCGCCAGCAGCAAATGTTGTACCTCCTCGGGCGGGGAGCTGTTTTTT
CASSKCCTSSGGELFF
>.|TRBJ2-3|TRBV4-3|TRBD2
TGCGCCAGCAGCCAAGAAGGACCTAGCGGGGGAGCCACAGATACGCAGTATTTT
CASSQEGPSGGATDTQYF
>.|TRBJ2-7|TRBV7-9|TRBD2
TGTGCCAGCAGCAGAAGCGGGGGAGCCCTCTACGAGCAGTACTTC
CASSRSGGALYEQYF
>.|TRBJ2-3|TRBV5-1|TRBD2
TGCGCCAGCATTCCTGGACTAGCGGGTCTTAATACGCAGTATTTT
CASIPGLAGLNTQYF
>.|TRBJ1-5|TRBV5-1|TRBD1
TGCGCCAGCAGCTTGATCTGGGGGAAGGGGGCTCGTCAGCCCCAGCATTTT
CASSLIWGKGARQPQHF
>.|TRBJ1-5|TRBV6-5|.
TGTGCCAGCAGTTACTCGACACAGGGCAATCAGCCCCAGCATTTT
CASSYSTQGNQPQHF
>few|TRBJ2-5|TRBV6-4|TRBD2
TGTGCCAGCGGGGGGGGTGGGACTAGCGGTCAAGAGACCCAGTACTTC
CASGGGGTSGQETQYF
>once|TRBJ2-7|TRBV9|.
TGTGCCAGCAGCGTAGGGTTAGGGGGCTACGAGCAGTACTTC
CASSVGLGGYEQYF
>.|TRBJ2-5|TRBV2|TRBD1
TGTGCCAGCACTGGACAGGGAAACCAAGTGACCCAGTACTTC
CASTGQGNQVTQYF
>.|TRBJ2-1|TRBV5-6|TRBD2
TGTGCCATCCAGTTTAGCGGGGGGGACTACAATGAGCAGTTCTTC
CAIQFSGGDYNEQFF
>once|TRBJ1-1|TRBV5-5|.
TGTGCCAGCGGCTCCGGGGTATTGAACACTGAAGCTTTCTTT
CASGSGVLNTEAFF
>.|TRBJ1-5|TRBV7-8|.
TGTGCCAGCACCGCCCGGGGAGGGGGATATAGCAATCAGCCCCAGCATTTT
CASTARGGGYSNQPQHF
>.|TRBJ1-1|TRBV4-3|TRBD1
TGCGCCAGCAGCCAAGACAGGGGGGCAACCGGCACTGAAGCTTTCTTT
CASSQDRGATGTEAFF
>.|TRBJ1-4|TRBV5-4|TRBD1
TGTGCCAGCAGCACCGGGACAGGATTAAATGAAAAACTGTTTTTT
CASSTGTGLNEKLFF
>few|TRBJ1-2|TRBV27|TRBD1
TGTGCCAGCAGTCCAACCGGGACAGGGTTATTGTTTGTAAATGGCTACACCTTC
CASSPTGTGLLFVNGYTF
>.|TRBJ2-5|TRBV5-6|TRBD2
TGTGCCAGCAGCTTGGTAGCGGGGGGTCGGGAGACCCAGTACTTC
CASSLVAGGRETQYF
>.|TRBJ1-5|TRBV7-2|.
TGTGCCAGCAGCTTAGCATACGGTCAGCCCCAGCATTTT
CASSLAYGQPQHF
>.|TRBJ2-3|TRBV6-1|.
TGTGCCAGCAGTGAACAAGGACAGACCACAGATACGCAGTATTTT
CASSEQGQTTDTQYF
>.|TRBJ2-7|TRBV18|TRBD1
TGTGCCAGCTCACCACCGGACAGGCCCTACGAGCAGTACTTC
CASSPPDRPYEQYF
>.|TRBJ1-1|TRBV21-1|.
TGTGCCAGCAGCGCCAGGGGTTGGGGAACTGAAGCTTTCTTT
CASSARGWGTEAFF
>.|TRBJ1-1|TRBV4-1|TRBD1
TGCGCCAGCAGCCAATTGACCGGGACAGCGAACACTGAAGCTTTCTTT
CASSQLTGTANTEAFF
>.|TRBJ2-1|TRBV4-3|.
TGCGCCAGCAGCCAAGATGGACAGTTACAGTTCTTC
CASSQDGQLQFF
>.|TRBJ2-1|TRBV30|TRBD1
TGTGCCTGGTCCGGGACAGGGGGCGAGGGCTACAATGAGCAGTTCTTC
CAWSGTGGEGYNEQFF
>.|TRBJ1-6|TRBV6-1|.
TGTGCCAGCAGTGGGTCGGAGCATAATTCACCCCTCCACTTT
CASSGSEHNSPLHF
>.|TRBJ1-2|TRBV19|.
TGTGCCAGTAGCTCACAATCGGCAGTCGGGGGCTACACCTTC
CASSSQSAVGGYTF
>.|TRBJ1-4|TRBV19|.
TGTGCCAGTAGTTTAATGACAGGCAGGAATGAAAAACTGTTTTTT
CASSLMTGRNEKLFF